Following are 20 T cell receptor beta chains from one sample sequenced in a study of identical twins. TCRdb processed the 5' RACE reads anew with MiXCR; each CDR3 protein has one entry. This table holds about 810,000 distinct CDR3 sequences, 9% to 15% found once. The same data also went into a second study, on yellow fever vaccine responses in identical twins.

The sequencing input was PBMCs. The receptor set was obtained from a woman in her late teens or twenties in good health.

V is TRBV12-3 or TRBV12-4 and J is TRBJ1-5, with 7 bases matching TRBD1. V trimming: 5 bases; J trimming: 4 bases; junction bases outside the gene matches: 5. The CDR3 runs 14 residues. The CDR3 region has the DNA TGTGCCAGCAGTGGTACAGGGGAAAATCAGCCCCAGCATTTT. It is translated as CASSGTGENQPQHF.

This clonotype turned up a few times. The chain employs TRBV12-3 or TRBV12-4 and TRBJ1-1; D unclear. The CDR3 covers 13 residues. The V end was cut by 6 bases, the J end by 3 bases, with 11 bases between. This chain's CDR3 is CASSGFEDTEAFF. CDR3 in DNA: TGTGCCAGCAGCGGATTCGAGGACACTGAAGCTTTCTTT.

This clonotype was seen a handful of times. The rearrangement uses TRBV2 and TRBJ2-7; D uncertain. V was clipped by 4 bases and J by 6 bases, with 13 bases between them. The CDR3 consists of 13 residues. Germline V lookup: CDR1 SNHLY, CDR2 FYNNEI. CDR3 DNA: TGTGCCAGCAGTGGTTTTTCGATCGCCGAGCAGTACTTC. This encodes CASSGFSIAEQYF.

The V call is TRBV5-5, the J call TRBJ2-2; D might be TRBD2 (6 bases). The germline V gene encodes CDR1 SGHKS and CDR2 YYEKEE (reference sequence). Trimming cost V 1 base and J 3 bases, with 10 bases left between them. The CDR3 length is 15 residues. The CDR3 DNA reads TGTGCCAGCAGCTTGCCCCGACTAGACACCGGGGAGCTGTTTTTT. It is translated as CASSLPRLDTGELFF. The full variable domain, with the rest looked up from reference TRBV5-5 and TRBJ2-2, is DAGVTQSPTHLIKTRGQQVTLRCSPISGHKSVSWYQQVLGQGPQFIFQYYEKEERGRGNFPDRFSARQFPNYSSELNVNALLLGDSALYLCASSLPRLDTGELFFGEGSRLTVL.

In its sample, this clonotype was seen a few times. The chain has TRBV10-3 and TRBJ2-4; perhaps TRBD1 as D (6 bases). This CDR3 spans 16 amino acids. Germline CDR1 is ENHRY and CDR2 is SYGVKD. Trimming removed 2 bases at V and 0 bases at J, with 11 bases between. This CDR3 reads CAISEQGQQAKNIQYF. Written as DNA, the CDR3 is TGTGCCATCAGTGAGCAGGGACAACAAGCCAAAAACATTCAGTACTTC.

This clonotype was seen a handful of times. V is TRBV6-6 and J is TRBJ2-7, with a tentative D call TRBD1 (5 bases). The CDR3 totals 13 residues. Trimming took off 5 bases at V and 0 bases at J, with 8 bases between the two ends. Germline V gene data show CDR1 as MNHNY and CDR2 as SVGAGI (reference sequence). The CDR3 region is CASSGARSYEQYF. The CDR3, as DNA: TGTGCCAGCAGTGGGGCCCGCTCCTACGAGCAGTACTTC.

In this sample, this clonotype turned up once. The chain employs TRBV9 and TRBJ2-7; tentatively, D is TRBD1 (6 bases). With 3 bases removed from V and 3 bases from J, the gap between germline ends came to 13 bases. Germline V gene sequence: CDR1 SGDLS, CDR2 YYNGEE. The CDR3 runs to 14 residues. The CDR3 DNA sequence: TGTGCCAGCAGCGCCCAGGGGAGTTTCTACGAGCAGTACTTC. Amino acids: CASSAQGSFYEQYF.

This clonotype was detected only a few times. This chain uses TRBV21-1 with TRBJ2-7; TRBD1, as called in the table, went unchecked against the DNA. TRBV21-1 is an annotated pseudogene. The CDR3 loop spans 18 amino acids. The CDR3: CASSPPKRQGASSYEQYV. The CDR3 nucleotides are TGTGCCAGCAGCCCTCCTAAAAGACAGGGGGCCAGCTCCTACGAGCAGTACGTC.

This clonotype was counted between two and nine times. The CDR3 protein is CASSLKVRGLDVGVHNEQFF. CDR3 sequence (DNA): TGTGCCAGCAGCTTAAAAGTCAGGGGGCTTGATGTAGGGGTTCACAATGAGCAGTTCTTC. The chain uses TRBV7-3 and TRBJ2-1; 8 nucleotides align to TRBD1. The germline gives CDR1 SGHTA, CDR2 FQGTGA. V shed 1 base, J shed 5 bases, and the junction held 19 bases outside the gene matches. This CDR3 is 20 amino acids long.

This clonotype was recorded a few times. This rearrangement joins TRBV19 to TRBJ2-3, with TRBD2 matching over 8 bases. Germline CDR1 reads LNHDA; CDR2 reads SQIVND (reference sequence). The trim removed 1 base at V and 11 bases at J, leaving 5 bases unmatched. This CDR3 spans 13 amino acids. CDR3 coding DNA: TGTGCCAGTAGTATAGGGACGGGGGGGAAGCAGTATTTT. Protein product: CASSIGTGGKQYF. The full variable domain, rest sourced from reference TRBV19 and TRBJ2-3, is DGGITQSPKYLFRKEGQNVTLSCEQNLNHDAMYWYRQDPGQGLRLIYYSQIVNDFQKGDIAEGYSVSREKKESFPLTVTSAQKNPTAFYLCASSIGTGGKQYFGPGTRLTVL.

The CDR3 region has the DNA TGCAGCGTCGGTATAGGGTACCCAGAGACCCAGTACTTC. Translation: CSVGIGYPETQYF. The V and J genes are TRBV29-1 and TRBJ2-5; D not resolved. Trimming took 6 bases from V and 4 from J, leaving 15 bases between them. Per germline, CDR1 SQVTM and CDR2 ANQGSEA. There are 13 residues in the CDR3.

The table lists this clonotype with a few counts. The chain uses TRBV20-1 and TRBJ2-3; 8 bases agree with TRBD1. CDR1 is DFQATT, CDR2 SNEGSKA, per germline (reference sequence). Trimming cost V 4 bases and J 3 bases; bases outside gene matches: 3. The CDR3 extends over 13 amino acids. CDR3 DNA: TGCAGTGCTACGGACAGGGCGACAGATACGCAGTATTTT. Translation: CSATDRATDTQYF.

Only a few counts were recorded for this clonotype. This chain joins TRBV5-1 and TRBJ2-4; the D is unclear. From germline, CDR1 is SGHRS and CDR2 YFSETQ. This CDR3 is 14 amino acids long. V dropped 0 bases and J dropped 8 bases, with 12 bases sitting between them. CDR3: CASSLGAVSYIQYF. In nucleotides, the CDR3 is TGCGCCAGCAGCTTGGGGGCGGTTTCATACATTCAGTACTTC.

The CDR3 loop reads CATSRGTSGGSTDTQYF. CDR3 DNA: TGTGCCACCAGCAGAGGGACTAGCGGGGGGAGCACAGATACGCAGTATTTT. The chain uses TRBV15 and TRBJ2-3; 14 positions match TRBD2. CDR3 length equals 17 residues. V was clipped by 1 base and J by 0 bases; unmatched bases: 0. The germline V gene has CDR1 LNHNV and CDR2 YYDKDF (reference sequence).

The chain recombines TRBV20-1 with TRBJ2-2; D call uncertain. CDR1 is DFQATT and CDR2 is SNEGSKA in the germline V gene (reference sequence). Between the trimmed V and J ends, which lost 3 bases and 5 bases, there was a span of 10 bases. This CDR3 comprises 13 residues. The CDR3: CSASRIATGELFF. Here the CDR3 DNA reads TGCAGTGCTAGTAGGATTGCGACCGGGGAGCTGTTTTTT.

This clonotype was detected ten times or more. The CDR3 loop reads CASSYSGGQETQYF. The CDR3 DNA sequence: TGTGCCAGCAGTTACTCGGGGGGCCAAGAGACCCAGTACTTC. This chain connects TRBV6-5 to TRBJ2-5; the D gene is possibly TRBD2 (6 bases). The V end was cut by 0 bases, the J end by 1 base, with 6 bases between. This CDR3 contains 14 residues. Germline CDR1 MNHEY, CDR2 SVGAGI.

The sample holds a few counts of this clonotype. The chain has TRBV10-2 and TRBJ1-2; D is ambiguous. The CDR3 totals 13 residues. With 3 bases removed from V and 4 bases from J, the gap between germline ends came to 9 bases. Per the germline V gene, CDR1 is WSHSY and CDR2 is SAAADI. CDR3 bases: TGCGCCAGCAGTGACCCAGGTTCCTATGGCTACACCTTC. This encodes CASSDPGSYGYTF.

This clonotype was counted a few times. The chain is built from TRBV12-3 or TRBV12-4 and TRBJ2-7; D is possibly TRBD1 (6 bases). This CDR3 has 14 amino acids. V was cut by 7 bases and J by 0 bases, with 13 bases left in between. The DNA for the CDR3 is TGTGCCAGCACCAAGAGGACAGCCTCCTACGAGCAGTACTTC. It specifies CASTKRTASYEQYF.

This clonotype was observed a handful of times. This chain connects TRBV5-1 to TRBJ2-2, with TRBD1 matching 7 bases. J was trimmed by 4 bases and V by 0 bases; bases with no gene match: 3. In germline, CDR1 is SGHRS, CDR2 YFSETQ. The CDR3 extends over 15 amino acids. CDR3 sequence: CASSLETGFTGELFF. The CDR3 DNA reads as TGCGCCAGCAGCTTGGAGACAGGGTTCACCGGGGAGCTGTTTTTT.

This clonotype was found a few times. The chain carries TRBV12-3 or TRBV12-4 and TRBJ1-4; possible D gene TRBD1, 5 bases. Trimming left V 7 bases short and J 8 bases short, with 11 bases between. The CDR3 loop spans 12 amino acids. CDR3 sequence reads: CASNERQEKLFF. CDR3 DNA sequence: TGTGCCAGCAACGAAAGACAGGAAAAACTGTTTTTT.